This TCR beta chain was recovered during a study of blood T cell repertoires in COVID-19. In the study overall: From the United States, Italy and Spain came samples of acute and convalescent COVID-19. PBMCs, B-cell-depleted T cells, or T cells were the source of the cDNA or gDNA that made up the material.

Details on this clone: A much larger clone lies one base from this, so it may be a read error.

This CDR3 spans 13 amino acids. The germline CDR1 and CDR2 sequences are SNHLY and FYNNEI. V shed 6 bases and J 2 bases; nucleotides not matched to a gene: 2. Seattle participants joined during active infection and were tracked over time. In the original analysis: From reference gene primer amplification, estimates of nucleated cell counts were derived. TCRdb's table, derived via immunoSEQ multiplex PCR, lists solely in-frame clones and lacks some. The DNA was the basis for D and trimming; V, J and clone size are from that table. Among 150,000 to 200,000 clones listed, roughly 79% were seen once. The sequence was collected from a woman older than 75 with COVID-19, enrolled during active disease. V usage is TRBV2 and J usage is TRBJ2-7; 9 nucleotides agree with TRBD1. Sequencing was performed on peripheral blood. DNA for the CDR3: TGTGCCAGCAGCCGACAGGGGGCCTACGAGCAGTACTTC. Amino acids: CASSRQGAYEQYF.